One sample yielded the 16 T cell receptor beta chains listed below, sequenced in a study of blood T cell repertoires in COVID-19. Libraries were prepared by immunoSEQ multiplex PCR; TCRdb keeps only in-frame clonotypes and omits some of them. The table includes a few hundred thousand clones, 70% to 90% detected once. The material sequenced was peripheral blood. The receptors come from a woman aged 25-40 years with COVID-19, enrolled during active disease.

The chain is built from TRBV7-2 and TRBJ2-5, with 9 nucleotides matching TRBD1. Germline assignment: CDR1 SGHTA and CDR2 FQGNSA. The CDR3 is 14 residues long. With V trimmed by 4 bases and J by 4 bases, 4 bases remained unmatched. The CDR3 coding sequence is TGTGCCAGCAGCTGGCTGGACAGGGGAGAGACCCAGTACTTC. It encodes CASSWLDRGETQYF. Variable domain in full (rest from reference TRBV7-2 and TRBJ2-5): GAGVSQSPSNKVTEKGKDVELRCDPISGHTALYWYRQSLGQGLEFLIYFQGNSAPDKSGLPSDRFSAERTGGSVSTLTIQRTQQEDSAVYLCASSWLDRGETQYFGPGTRLLVL.

The V and J genes are TRBV19 and TRBJ1-1; 8 positions agree with TRBD1. In germline, CDR1 is LNHDA, CDR2 SQIVND (reference sequence). Unmatched junction bases numbered 2, after V lost 4 bases and J lost 1 base. The CDR3 extends over 14 amino acids. CDR3 sequence reads: CASSSDRGNTEAFF. CDR3 nucleotide sequence: TGTGCCAGTAGTAGCGACAGGGGGAACACTGAAGCTTTCTTT.

The genes are TRBV10-1 and TRBJ2-7; the D is unclear. The CDR3 sequence is 11 residues long. In germline, CDR1 is WNHNN, CDR2 SYGVQD (reference sequence). V was clipped by 6 bases and J by 6 bases, with 9 bases between them. CDR3 region: CASSPSCEQYF. CDR3 bases: TGCGCCAGCAGCCCGTCGTGCGAGCAGTACTTC.

The chain links TRBV13 to TRBJ1-2; 7 bases match TRBD1. Germline lookup yields CDR1 PRHDT and CDR2 FYEKMQ (reference sequence). This CDR3 is built from 17 residues. After removal of 2 bases from V and 1 base from J, the junction contained 10 bases not matched to a gene. The CDR3 here is CASSLRGQRISNYGYTF. The CDR3 bases are TGTGCCAGCAGCTTAAGGGGACAGAGAATTAGTAACTATGGCTACACCTTC.

As to this clone: Other DNA sequences in this sample translate to the same CDR3. V gene TRBV5-5 combines with J gene TRBJ2-2, with 7 bases identical to TRBD1. Germline CDR1 and CDR2: SGHKS and YYEKEE (reference sequence). Trimming took 4 bases from V and 4 from J; bases not matched to a gene: 4. The CDR3 is 14 amino acids. The CDR3 DNA sequence: TGTGCCAGCAGCCGACAGGGTAGCACCGGGGAGCTGTTTTTT. It codes for CASSRQGSTGELFF. Complete variable domain (other parts from reference TRBV5-5 and TRBJ2-2): DAGVTQSPTHLIKTRGQQVTLRCSPISGHKSVSWYQQVLGQGPQFIFQYYEKEERGRGNFPDRFSARQFPNYSSELNVNALLLGDSALYLCASSRQGSTGELFFGEGSRLTVL.

The chain is built from TRBV24-1 and TRBJ2-1; perhaps TRBD2 as D (6 bases). This CDR3 region has 13 residues. The germline CDR1 and CDR2 sequences are KGHDR and SFDVKD. V was shortened by 1 base and J by 7 bases, with 7 bases between the two germline ends. This CDR3 is CATSDFGGNEQFF. CDR3 sequence (DNA): TGTGCCACCAGTGATTTCGGGGGTAATGAGCAGTTCTTC.

The rearrangement uses TRBV18 and TRBJ2-7; 11 positions agree with TRBD1. CDR1 and CDR2 (germline): KGHSH, LQKENI. The V and J ends lost 4 bases and 1 base, in that order; junction bases with no gene match: 0. The CDR3 is made up of 14 amino acids. CDR3 in DNA: TGTGCCAGCTCACGGGACAGGGGGTCCTACGAGCAGTACGTC. The encoded protein is CASSRDRGSYEQYV.

The DNA for the CDR3 is TGTGCCAGCAGCTTGGTGGGCCGGGAGCTGTTTTTT. Protein: CASSLVGRELFF. The rearrangement joins TRBV5-5 to TRBJ2-2; D unclear. Germline V gene data show CDR1 as SGHKS and CDR2 as YYEKEE (reference sequence). Trimming removed 0 bases from V and 9 bases from J, with 6 bases in between. The CDR3 length is 12 residues.

As for this clone: The same CDR3 also results from other DNA sequences found in this sample. This chain links TRBV9 with TRBJ1-2, with D unresolved. Trimming took 4 bases from V and 2 from J, leaving 12 bases between them. The CDR3 extends over 14 amino acids. Germline CDR1 SGDLS, CDR2 YYNGEE. The CDR3, as DNA: TGTGCCAGCAGCCCTCGGACGGGAAACTATGGCTACACCTTC. Translating it yields CASSPRTGNYGYTF. Supplemented by reference TRBV9 and TRBJ1-2, the full variable domain reads DSGVTQTPKHLITATGQRVTLRCSPRSGDLSVYWYQQSLDQGLQFLIQYYNGEERAKGNILERFSAQQFPDLHSELNLSSLELGDSALYFCASSPRTGNYGYTFGSGTRLTVV.

The chain links TRBV11-2 to TRBJ2-2, with TRBD1 matching 8 bases. V was pared by 4 bases and J by 7 bases, with 2 bases of the junction left unmatched. From germline, CDR1 is SGHAT and CDR2 FQNNGV. The CDR3 has 13 amino acids. Here the CDR3 reads CASSSTGDGELFF. DNA for the CDR3: TGTGCCAGCAGCTCGACAGGGGACGGGGAGCTGTTTTTT.

V gene TRBV5-5 combines with J gene TRBJ1-2, with TRBD1 identical over 8 bases. The CDR3 is 15 residues long. Losses at the gene ends were 4 bases for V and 7 bases for J; bases not matched to a gene: 12. Germline loops: CDR1 SGHKS, CDR2 YYEKEE (reference sequence). The CDR3 here is CASSGTTGVIGGYTF. CDR3 nucleotides: TGTGCCAGCAGCGGAACGACAGGGGTTATCGGTGGCTACACCTTC.

V is TRBV18 and J is TRBJ1-4; 9 nucleotides match TRBD1. The germline CDR1 and CDR2 sequences are KGHSH and LQKENI. The CDR3 has 17 residues. J gave up 3 bases and V 6 bases, and 11 bases lay outside the gene matches. The CDR3 sequence: CASSREQGALANEKLFF. The CDR3 bases are TGTGCCAGCTCCCGAGAACAGGGGGCTCTAGCTAATGAAAAACTGTTTTTT. Full variable domain (rest looked up from reference TRBV18 and TRBJ1-4): NAGVMQNPRHLVRRRGQEARLRCSPMKGHSHVYWYRQLPEEGLKFMVYLQKENIIDESGMPKERFSAEFPKEGPSILRIQQVVRGDSAAYFCASSREQGALANEKLFFGSGTQLSVL.

The rearrangement joins TRBV2 to TRBJ2-7; tentative D call: TRBD2 (5 bases). The germline gives CDR1 SNHLY, CDR2 FYNNEI. The CDR3 is 13 residues long. Trimming removed 4 bases from V and 2 bases from J, with 9 bases in between. The CDR3 DNA follows: TGTGCCAGCAGTGGGGCGGGCGCCTACGAGCAGTACGTC. Amino acid sequence: CASSGAGAYEQYV.

The V call is TRBV19, the J call TRBJ2-1, with 8 nucleotides matching TRBD2. J lost 0 bases, V lost 0 bases, and 13 bases had no gene match. The germline CDR1 and CDR2 sequences are LNHDA and SQIVND (reference sequence). The CDR3 length is 20 residues. The CDR3 nucleotides are TGTGCCAGTAGTATAGATACCCCACGGACTAGCTCCAGCTCCTACAATGAGCAGTTCTTC. Protein sequence: CASSIDTPRTSSSSYNEQFF.

The chain employs TRBV2 and TRBJ2-2, with D tentatively TRBD1 (6 bases). Germline V gene data show CDR1 as SNHLY and CDR2 as FYNNEI. CDR3 length: 14 residues. V gave up 6 bases and J gave up 4 bases, with 12 bases separating them. In nucleotides, the CDR3 is TGTGCCAGCAGACAGGGCCTGGCCACCGGGGAGCTGTTTTTT. It codes for CASRQGLATGELFF.

The chain employs TRBV7-9 and TRBJ1-1; 11 bases agree with TRBD1. Trimming cost V 1 base and J 9 bases; bases outside gene matches: 1. CDR1 is SEHNR, CDR2 FQNEAQ, per germline (reference sequence). CDR3 length equals 13 residues. This chain's CDR3 is CASSLEDRGQAFF. In nucleotides, the CDR3 is TGTGCCAGCAGCTTAGAGGACAGGGGGCAAGCTTTCTTT.